What follows are 11 T cell receptor beta chains derived from one specimen sequenced in a study of T cell responses to AZD1222 COVID-19 vaccine. The assay was immunoSEQ multiplex PCR, and TCRdb's table has in-frame clones only and misses some. The data hold some 150,000 clones, with roughly 90% observed a single time. The sample in question was peripheral blood, obtained 28 days after the second AZD1222 dose. All receptors come from an adult who received the AZD1222 COVID-19 vaccine.

The chain combines TRBV4-2 with TRBJ2-2; 10 positions agree with TRBD2. The CDR3 is 16 residues long. Germline V gives CDR1 LGHNA, CDR2 YNFKEQ. Trimming took 2 bases from V and 7 from J; bases not matched to a gene: 7. The CDR3 bases are TGTGCCAGCAGCCAACTGAGCGGGGGGGCCCGCGGGGAGCTGTTTTTT. It specifies CASSQLSGGARGELFF.

This chain joins TRBV27 and TRBJ1-2; D ambiguous. This CDR3 is built from 15 residues. The germline V gene encodes CDR1 MNHEY and CDR2 SMNVEV (reference sequence). Deletions cut 3 bases from V and 2 bases from J, with 13 bases between. The DNA of the CDR3 is TGTGCCAGCAGTTTTCTATGGGGTACCAACTATGGCTACACCTTC. Protein: CASSFLWGTNYGYTF.

V is TRBV9 and J is TRBJ1-1, with D possibly matching TRBD1 (5 bases). V dropped 0 bases and J dropped 0 bases, with 9 bases sitting between them. The CDR3 has 15 amino acids. Germline assignment: CDR1 SGDLS and CDR2 YYNGEE. Here the CDR3 DNA reads TGTGCCAGCAGCGTAGAGCAGGGCCTGAACACTGAAGCTTTCTTT. This codes for CASSVEQGLNTEAFF. Filled out from reference TRBV9 and TRBJ1-1, the complete variable domain reads DSGVTQTPKHLITATGQRVTLRCSPRSGDLSVYWYQQSLDQGLQFLIQYYNGEERAKGNILERFSAQQFPDLHSELNLSSLELGDSALYFCASSVEQGLNTEAFFGQGTRLTVV.

The V gene is TRBV5-8, the J gene TRBJ1-5; perhaps TRBD1 as D (5 bases). V was shortened by 0 bases and J by 10 bases, with 20 bases between the two germline ends. The CDR3 runs to 16 residues. CDR1 and CDR2 (germline): SGHTS, YDEGEE. Here the CDR3 reads CASSLGVGVIGHPQHF. The CDR3 nucleotides read TGTGCCAGCAGCTTGGGCGTCGGGGTGATCGGACATCCCCAGCATTTT. The full variable domain, with the rest looked up from reference TRBV5-8 and TRBJ1-5, is EAGVTQSPTHLIKTRGQQATLRCSPISGHTSVYWYQQALGLGLQFLLWYDEGEERNRGNFPPRFSGRQFPNYSSELNVNALELEDSALYLCASSLGVGVIGHPQHFGDGTRLSIL.

The chain links TRBV6-5 to TRBJ1-4, with D perhaps matching TRBD1 (5 bases). This CDR3 has 15 amino acids. Per the germline V gene, CDR1 is MNHEY and CDR2 is SVGAGI. Trimming took off 0 bases at V and 11 bases at J, with 16 bases between the two ends. CDR3 bases: TGTGCCAGCAGTTACTCCAGGGAGCCCGAGTGGAAACTGTTTTTT. It specifies CASSYSREPEWKLFF.

The chain recombines TRBV7-9 with TRBJ1-1; possible D gene TRBD1, 5 bases. Germline V gene sequence: CDR1 SEHNR, CDR2 FQNEAQ (reference sequence). This CDR3 region has 12 residues. Trimming stripped 3 bases from V and 5 bases from J, with 7 bases between. The CDR3 sequence is CASSFGQTEAFF. In DNA, the CDR3 is TGTGCCAGCAGCTTCGGACAAACTGAAGCTTTCTTT. Complete variable domain (other parts from reference TRBV7-9 and TRBJ1-1): DTGVSQNPRHKITKRGQNVTFRCDPISEHNRLYWYRQTLGQGPEFLTYFQNEAQLEKSRLLSDRFSAERPKGSFSTLEIQRTEQGDSAMYLCASSFGQTEAFFGQGTRLTVV.

The chain carries TRBV6-5 and TRBJ1-1; 8 nucleotides match TRBD1. Germline values: CDR1 MNHEY, CDR2 SVGAGI. The J segment lost 1 base and the V segment lost 5 bases, leaving 6 bases of the junction unmatched. CDR3 size: 15 residues. DNA of the CDR3: TGTGCCAGCAGTCTTCAGGGGGCTGGGAACACTGAAGCTTTCTTT. It encodes CASSLQGAGNTEAFF.

The J gene is TRBJ1-3, the V gene TRBV2; TRBD1 might be the D (5 bases). The CDR3 is 17 amino acids. The germline gives CDR1 SNHLY, CDR2 FYNNEI. V gave up 4 bases and J gave up 0 bases, with 16 bases separating them. For the CDR3, the DNA is TGTGCCAGCAGTGGGGGGGGAGCAGGGAACTCTGGAAACACCATATATTTT. This sequence encodes CASSGGGAGNSGNTIYF.

The rearrangement links TRBV30 to TRBJ1-3; possibly TRBD1 for D (5 bases). CDR3 length equals 11 residues. Deletions cut 2 bases from V and 7 bases from J, with 6 bases between. Germline loops: CDR1 GTSNPN, CDR2 SVGIG (reference sequence). The DNA of the CDR3 is TGTGCCTGGAGTCGGGGGAACACCATATATTTT. Translation: CAWSRGNTIYF.

This clone appeared a single time. The rearrangement links TRBV18 to TRBJ1-5; D gene uncertain. Between the trimmed V and J ends, which lost 2 bases and 6 bases, there was a span of 14 bases. Germline CDR1 reads KGHSH; CDR2 reads LQKENI. CDR3 length: 15 amino acids. CDR3 loop: CASSPFDRVGQPQHF. CDR3 DNA: TGTGCCAGCTCACCATTCGATAGGGTGGGTCAGCCCCAGCATTTT.

The chain has TRBV18 and TRBJ1-2; the match to TRBD1 covers 10 bases. With 3 bases clipped from V and 8 bases from J, the junction kept 6 bases outside the gene matches. The CDR3 totals 14 residues. Germline V gene sequence: CDR1 KGHSH, CDR2 LQKENI. CDR3 sequence (DNA): TGTGCCAGCTCACCTTGGGACAGGGGAGACGGCTACACCTTC. It codes for CASSPWDRGDGYTF.